Below, one T cell receptor (beta chain) is given with its context. A second PCR of about 7 to 12 cycles used a sample-barcoded 5' primer and a J-beta primer mix. TCRdb independently ran MiXCR on the 5' RACE reads; one entry per CDR3 protein. Of 550,000 to 700,000 distinct CDR3 sequences detected, approximately 25% appear once; the ten largest clones hold approximately 18%. The data were taken from a study of blood T cells in healthy people across ages. CDR1 is SGDLS and CDR2 is YYNGEE in the germline V gene. V lost 0 bases to trimming and J lost 10 bases; unmatched junction nucleotides: 10. This CDR3 is 16 amino acids long.

The sequence came from a woman in her 70s in good health. V is TRBV9 and J is TRBJ1-4; 9 bases match TRBD1. What was sequenced was blood. The CDR3 is CASSVGGTGIARKLFF. The CDR3 region has the DNA TGTGCCAGCAGCGTAGGAGGGACAGGGATAGCAAGAAAACTGTTTTTT. Complete variable domain (other parts from reference TRBV9 and TRBJ1-4): DSGVTQTPKHLITATGQRVTLRCSPRSGDLSVYWYQQSLDQGLQFLIQYYNGEERAKGNILERFSAQQFPDLHSELNLSSLELGDSALYFCASSVGGTGIARKLFFGSGTQLSVL.